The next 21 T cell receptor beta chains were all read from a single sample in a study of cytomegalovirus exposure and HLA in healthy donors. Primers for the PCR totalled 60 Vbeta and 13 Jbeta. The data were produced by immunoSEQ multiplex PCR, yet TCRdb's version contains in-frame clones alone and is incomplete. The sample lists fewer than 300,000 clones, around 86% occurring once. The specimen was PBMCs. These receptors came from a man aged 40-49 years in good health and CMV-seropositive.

The CDR3 spells CAWSVRGGSVIYEQYF. The CDR3 region has the DNA TGTGCCTGGAGTGTACGGGGCGGGAGCGTTATCTACGAGCAGTACTTC. This sequence joins TRBV30 and TRBJ2-7; 7 nucleotides align to TRBD2. The CDR3 sequence is 16 residues long. Germline-derived CDR1 and CDR2 are GTSNPN and SVGIG (reference sequence). Trimming at V came to 0 bases and at J to 3 bases, leaving 11 bases not matched to a gene.

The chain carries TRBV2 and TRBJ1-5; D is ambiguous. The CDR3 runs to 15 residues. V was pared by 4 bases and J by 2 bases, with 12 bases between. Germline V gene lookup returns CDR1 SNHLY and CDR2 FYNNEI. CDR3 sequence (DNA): TGTGCCAGCAGTGGGATCGGGAGTGGCAATCAGCCCCAGCATTTT. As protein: CASSGIGSGNQPQHF.

The CDR3 spells CASSPRGVRGNTEAFF. The CDR3 DNA sequence: TGTGCCAGCAGCCCCAGGGGAGTGAGAGGCAACACTGAAGCTTTCTTT. V usage is TRBV27 and J usage is TRBJ1-1, with D maybe TRBD1 (6 bases). The germline gives CDR1 MNHEY, CDR2 SMNVEV (reference sequence). V lost 6 bases to trimming and J lost 2 bases, with 19 bases between them. The CDR3 length is 16 residues.

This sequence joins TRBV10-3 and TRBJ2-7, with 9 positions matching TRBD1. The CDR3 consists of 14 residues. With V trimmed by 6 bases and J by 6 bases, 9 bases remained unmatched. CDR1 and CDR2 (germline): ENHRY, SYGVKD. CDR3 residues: CAIRSPGQGIEQYF. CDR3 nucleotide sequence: TGTGCCATCAGATCCCCGGGACAGGGAATCGAGCAGTACTTC.

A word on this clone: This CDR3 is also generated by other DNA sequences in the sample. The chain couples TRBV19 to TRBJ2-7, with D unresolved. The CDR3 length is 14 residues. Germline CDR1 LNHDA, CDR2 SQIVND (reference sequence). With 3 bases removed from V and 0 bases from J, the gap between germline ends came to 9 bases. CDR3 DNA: TGTGCCAGTAGTATTCAGGATAGCTCCTACGAGCAGTACTTC. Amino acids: CASSIQDSSYEQYF. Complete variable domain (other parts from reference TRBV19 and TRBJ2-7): DGGITQSPKYLFRKEGQNVTLSCEQNLNHDAMYWYRQDPGQGLRLIYYSQIVNDFQKGDIAEGYSVSREKKESFPLTVTSAQKNPTAFYLCASSIQDSSYEQYFGPGTRLTVT.

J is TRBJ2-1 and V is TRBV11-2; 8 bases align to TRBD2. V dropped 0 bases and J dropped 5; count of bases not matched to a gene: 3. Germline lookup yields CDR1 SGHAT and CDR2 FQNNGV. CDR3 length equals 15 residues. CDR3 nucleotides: TGTGCCAGCAGCTTAGAACTAGCGGCAAACAATGAGCAGTTCTTC. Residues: CASSLELAANNEQFF. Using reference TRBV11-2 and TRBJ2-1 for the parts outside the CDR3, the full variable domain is EAGVAQSPRYKIIEKRQSVAFWCNPISGHATLYWYQQILGQGPKLLIQFQNNGVVDDSQLPKDRFSAERLKGVDSTLKIQPAKLEDSAVYLCASSLELAANNEQFFGPGTRLTVL.

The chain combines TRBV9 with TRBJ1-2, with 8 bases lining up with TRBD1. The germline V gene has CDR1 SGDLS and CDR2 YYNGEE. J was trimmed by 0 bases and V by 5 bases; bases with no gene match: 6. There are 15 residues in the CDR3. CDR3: CASSLTGASNYGYTF. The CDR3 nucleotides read TGTGCCAGCAGTCTGACAGGGGCCTCTAACTATGGCTACACCTTC.

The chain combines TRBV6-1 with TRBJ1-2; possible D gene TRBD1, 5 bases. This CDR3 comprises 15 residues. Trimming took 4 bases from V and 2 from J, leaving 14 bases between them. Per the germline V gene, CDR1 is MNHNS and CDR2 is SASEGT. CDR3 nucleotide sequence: TGTGCCAGCAGTGTACAGACAGCAACCAACTATGGCTACACCTTC. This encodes CASSVQTATNYGYTF.

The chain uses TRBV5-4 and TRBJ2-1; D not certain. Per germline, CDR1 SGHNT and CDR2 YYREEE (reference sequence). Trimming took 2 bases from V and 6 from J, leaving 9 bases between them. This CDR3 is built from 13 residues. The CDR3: CASSFVSANEQFF. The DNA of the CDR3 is TGTGCCAGCAGCTTCGTCAGTGCCAATGAGCAGTTCTTC.

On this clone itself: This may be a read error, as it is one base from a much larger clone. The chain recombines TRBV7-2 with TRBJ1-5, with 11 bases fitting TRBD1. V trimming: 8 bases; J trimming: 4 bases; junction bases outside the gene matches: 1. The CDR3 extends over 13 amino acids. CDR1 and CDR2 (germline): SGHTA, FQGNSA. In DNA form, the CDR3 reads TGTGCCAGCGGACAGGGGGCGAATCAGCCCCAGCATTTT. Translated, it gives CASGQGANQPQHF.

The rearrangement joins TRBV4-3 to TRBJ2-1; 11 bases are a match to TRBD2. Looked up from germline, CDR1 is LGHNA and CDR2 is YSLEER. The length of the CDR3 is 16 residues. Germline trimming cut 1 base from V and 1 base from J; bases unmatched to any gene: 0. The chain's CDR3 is CASSQGLAGSYNEQFF. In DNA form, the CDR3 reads TGCGCCAGCAGCCAAGGACTAGCGGGGTCCTACAATGAGCAGTTCTTC.

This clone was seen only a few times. This chain's CDR3 is CASSLDSLTNYGYTF. The CDR3 coding sequence is TGTGCCAGCAGCTTGGACAGCCTAACTAACTATGGCTACACCTTC. This chain uses TRBV5-6 with TRBJ1-2; D is uncertain. Germline assignment: CDR1 SGHDT and CDR2 YYEEEE. CDR3 size: 15 residues. V dropped 0 bases and J dropped 0 bases, with 9 bases sitting between them.

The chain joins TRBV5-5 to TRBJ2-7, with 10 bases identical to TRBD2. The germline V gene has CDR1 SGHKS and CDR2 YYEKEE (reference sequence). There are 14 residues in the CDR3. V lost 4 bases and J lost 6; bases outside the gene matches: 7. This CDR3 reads CASSDLAGAREQYF. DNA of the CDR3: TGTGCCAGCAGCGATCTAGCGGGAGCTCGCGAGCAGTACTTC.

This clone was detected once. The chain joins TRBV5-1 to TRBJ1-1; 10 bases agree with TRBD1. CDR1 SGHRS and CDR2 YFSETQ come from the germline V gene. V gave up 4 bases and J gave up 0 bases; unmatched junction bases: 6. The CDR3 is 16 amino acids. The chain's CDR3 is CASSTGQGLLNTEAFF. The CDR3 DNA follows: TGCGCCAGCAGCACGGGACAGGGGTTATTGAACACTGAAGCTTTCTTT.

The chain's CDR3 is CASSFHPSGTDTQYF. Written as DNA, the CDR3 is TGTGCCAGCAGCTTCCACCCGAGCGGCACAGATACGCAGTATTTT. The chain links TRBV7-9 to TRBJ2-3; D ambiguous. V shed 3 bases and J shed 1 base, with 11 bases lying between them. The CDR3 is made up of 15 amino acids. Per the germline V gene, CDR1 is SEHNR and CDR2 is FQNEAQ (reference sequence).

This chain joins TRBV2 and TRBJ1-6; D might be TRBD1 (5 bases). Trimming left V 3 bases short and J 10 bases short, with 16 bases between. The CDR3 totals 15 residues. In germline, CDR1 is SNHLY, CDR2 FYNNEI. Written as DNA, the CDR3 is TGTGCCAGCAGTGAGGAGCAGGGATCTAGGTCACCCCTCCACTTT. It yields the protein CASSEEQGSRSPLHF.

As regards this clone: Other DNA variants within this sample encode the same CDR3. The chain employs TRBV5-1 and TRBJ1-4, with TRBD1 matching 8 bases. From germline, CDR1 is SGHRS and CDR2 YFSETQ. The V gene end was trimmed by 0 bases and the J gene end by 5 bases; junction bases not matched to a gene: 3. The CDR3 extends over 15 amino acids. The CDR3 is CASSLARTGNEKLFF. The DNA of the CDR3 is TGCGCCAGCAGCTTGGCCCGGACAGGGAATGAAAAACTGTTTTTT.

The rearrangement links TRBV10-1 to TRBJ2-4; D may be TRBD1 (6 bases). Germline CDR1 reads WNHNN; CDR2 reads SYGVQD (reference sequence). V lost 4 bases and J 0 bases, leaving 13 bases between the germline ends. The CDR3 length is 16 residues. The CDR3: CASSAGRGIAKNIQYF. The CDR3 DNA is TGCGCCAGCAGTGCGGGTAGGGGGATAGCCAAAAACATTCAGTACTTC.

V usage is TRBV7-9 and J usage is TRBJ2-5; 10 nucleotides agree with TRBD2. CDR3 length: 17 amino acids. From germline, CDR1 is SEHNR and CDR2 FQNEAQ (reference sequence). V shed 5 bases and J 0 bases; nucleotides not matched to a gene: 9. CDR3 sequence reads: CASSRLGLADYQETQYF. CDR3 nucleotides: TGTGCCAGCAGCCGACTCGGACTAGCGGACTACCAAGAGACCCAGTACTTC.

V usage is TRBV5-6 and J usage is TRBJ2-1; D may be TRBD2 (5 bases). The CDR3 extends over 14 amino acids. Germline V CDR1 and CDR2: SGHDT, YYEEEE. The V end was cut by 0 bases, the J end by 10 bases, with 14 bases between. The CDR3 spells CASSLELGLREQFF. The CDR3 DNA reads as TGTGCCAGCAGCTTGGAACTAGGGTTACGGGAGCAGTTCTTC.

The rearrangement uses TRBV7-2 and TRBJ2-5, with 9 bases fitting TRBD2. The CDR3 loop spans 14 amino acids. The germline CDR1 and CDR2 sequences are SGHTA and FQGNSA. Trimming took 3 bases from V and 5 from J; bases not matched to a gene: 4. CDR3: CASSFWTSDETQYF. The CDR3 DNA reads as TGTGCCAGCAGCTTCTGGACTAGCGATGAGACCCAGTACTTC.